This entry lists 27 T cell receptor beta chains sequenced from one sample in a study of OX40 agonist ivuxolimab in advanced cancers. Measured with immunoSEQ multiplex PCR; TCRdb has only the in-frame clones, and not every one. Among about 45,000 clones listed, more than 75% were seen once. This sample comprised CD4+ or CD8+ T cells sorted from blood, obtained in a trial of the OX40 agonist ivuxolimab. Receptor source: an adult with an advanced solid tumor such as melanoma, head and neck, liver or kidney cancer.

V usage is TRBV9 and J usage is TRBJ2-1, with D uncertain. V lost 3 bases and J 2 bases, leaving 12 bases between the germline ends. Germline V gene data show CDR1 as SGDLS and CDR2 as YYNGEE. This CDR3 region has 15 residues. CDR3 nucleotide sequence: TGTGCCAGCAGCGCCAGTCGGGCCCCCTACAATGAGCAGTTCTTC. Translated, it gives CASSASRAPYNEQFF.

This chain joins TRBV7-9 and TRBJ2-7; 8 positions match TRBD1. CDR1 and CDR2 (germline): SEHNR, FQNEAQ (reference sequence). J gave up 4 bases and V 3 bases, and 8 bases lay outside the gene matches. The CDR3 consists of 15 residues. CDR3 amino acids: CASSFRQGIPYEQYF. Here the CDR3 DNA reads TGTGCCAGCAGCTTTAGACAGGGGATTCCTTACGAGCAGTACTTC.

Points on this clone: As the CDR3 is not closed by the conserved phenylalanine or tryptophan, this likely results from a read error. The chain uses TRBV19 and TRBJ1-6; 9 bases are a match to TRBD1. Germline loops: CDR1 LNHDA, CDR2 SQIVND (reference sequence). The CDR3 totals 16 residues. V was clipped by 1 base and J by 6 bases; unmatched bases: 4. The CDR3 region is CASSIAPTGGNSPLHL. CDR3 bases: TGTGCCAGTAGTATAGCCCCGACAGGGGGTAATTCACCCCTCCACCTT.

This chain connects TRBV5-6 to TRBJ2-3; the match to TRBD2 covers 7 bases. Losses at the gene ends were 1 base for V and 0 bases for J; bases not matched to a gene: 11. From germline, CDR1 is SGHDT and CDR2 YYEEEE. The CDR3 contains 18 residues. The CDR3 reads CASSLMAELAVSTDTQYF. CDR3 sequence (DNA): TGTGCCAGCAGCTTGATGGCGGAGCTAGCGGTGAGCACAGATACGCAGTATTTT.

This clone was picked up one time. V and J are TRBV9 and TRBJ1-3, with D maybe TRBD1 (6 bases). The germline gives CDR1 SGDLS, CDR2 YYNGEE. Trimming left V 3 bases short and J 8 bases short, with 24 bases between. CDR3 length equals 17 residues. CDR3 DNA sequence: TGTGCCAGCAGCGGACCCTCGGGGGGCGCAAGAGGAGACACCATATATTTT. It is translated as CASSGPSGGARGDTIYF.

The CDR3 DNA reads TGTGCCATCAGAGAAGGGGACACTCATCTGGAGGGCAATGAGCAGTTCTTC. This gives the protein CAIREGDTHLEGNEQFF. This chain connects TRBV10-3 to TRBJ2-1, with D perhaps matching TRBD1 or TRBD2 (6 bases each). V was pared by 6 bases and J by 6 bases, with 24 bases between. Germline V gene data show CDR1 as ENHRY and CDR2 as SYGVKD. The CDR3 spans 17 residues.

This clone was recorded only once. DNA for the CDR3: TGTGCCAGCAGCTCCAGGTTCGCGCTAGGGACAGGGGGACTGAACACTGAAGCTTTCTTT. It is translated as CASSSRFALGTGGLNTEAFF. The V and J genes are TRBV7-8 and TRBJ1-1, with 11 bases aligning to TRBD1. This CDR3 is built from 20 residues. Germline CDR1 and CDR2: SGHVS and FQNEAQ. The V and J ends lost 4 bases and 0 bases, in that order; junction bases with no gene match: 16.

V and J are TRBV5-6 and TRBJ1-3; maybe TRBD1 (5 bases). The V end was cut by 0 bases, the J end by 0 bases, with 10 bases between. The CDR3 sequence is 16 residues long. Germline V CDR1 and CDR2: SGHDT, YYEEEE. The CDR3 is CASSLDRLFSGNTIYF. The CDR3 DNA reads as TGTGCCAGCAGCTTGGACAGGTTGTTCTCTGGAAACACCATATATTTT.

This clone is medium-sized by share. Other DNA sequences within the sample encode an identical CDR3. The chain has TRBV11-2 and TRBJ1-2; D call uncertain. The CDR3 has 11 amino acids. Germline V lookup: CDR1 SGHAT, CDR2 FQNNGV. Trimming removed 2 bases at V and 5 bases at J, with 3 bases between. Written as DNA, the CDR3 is TGTGCCAGCAGCTTAACGTATGGCTACACCTTC. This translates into CASSLTYGYTF.

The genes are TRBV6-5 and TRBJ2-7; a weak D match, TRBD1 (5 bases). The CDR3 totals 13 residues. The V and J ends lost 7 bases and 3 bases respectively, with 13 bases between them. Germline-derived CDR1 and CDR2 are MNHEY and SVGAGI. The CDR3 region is CASNPTGDYEQYF. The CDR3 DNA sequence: TGTGCCAGCAATCCAACAGGAGACTACGAGCAGTACTTC.

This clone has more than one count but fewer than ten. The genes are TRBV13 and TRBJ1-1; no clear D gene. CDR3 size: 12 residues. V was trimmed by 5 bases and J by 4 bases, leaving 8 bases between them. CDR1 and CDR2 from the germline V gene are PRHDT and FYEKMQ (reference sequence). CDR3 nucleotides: TGTGCCAGCAGCCCGTGGGGCACTGAAGCTTTCTTT. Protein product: CASSPWGTEAFF.

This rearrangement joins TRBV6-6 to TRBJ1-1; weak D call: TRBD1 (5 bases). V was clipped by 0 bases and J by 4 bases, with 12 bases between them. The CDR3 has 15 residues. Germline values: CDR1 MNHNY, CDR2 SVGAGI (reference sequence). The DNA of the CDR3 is TGTGCCAGCAGTTACTCCAGGGTCGGGCCCACTGAAGCTTTCTTT. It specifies CASSYSRVGPTEAFF.

The CDR3 protein is CASSSLQLVGAQNEQFF. The DNA for the CDR3 is TGTGCCAGCAGCTCTCTACAACTAGTGGGGGCACAGAATGAGCAGTTCTTC. The V gene is TRBV11-3, the J gene TRBJ2-1; tentatively, D is TRBD1 (6 bases). Trimming took off 4 bases at V and 7 bases at J, with 23 bases between the two ends. This CDR3 comprises 17 residues. CDR1 and CDR2 (germline): SGHNT, YENEEA.

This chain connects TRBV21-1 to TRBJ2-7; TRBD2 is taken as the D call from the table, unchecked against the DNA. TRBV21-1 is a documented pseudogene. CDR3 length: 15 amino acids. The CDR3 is CASRPTGTVPYEQYF. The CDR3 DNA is TGTGCCAGCAGACCAACCGGGACTGTCCCCTACGAGCAGTACTTC.

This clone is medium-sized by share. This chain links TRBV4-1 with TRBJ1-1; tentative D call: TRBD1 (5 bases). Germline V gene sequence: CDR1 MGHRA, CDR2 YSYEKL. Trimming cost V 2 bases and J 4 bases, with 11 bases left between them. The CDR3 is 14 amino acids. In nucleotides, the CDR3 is TGCGCCAGCAGCCAAACTCAGGGAGGCACTGAAGCTTTCTTT. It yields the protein CASSQTQGGTEAFF.

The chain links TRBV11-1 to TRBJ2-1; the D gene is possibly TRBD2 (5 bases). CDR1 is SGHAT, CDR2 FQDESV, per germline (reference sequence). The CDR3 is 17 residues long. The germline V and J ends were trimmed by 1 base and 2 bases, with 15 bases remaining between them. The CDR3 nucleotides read TGTGCCAGCAGCTTAGGAGGGATCCACGGAACCTACAATGAGCAGTTCTTC. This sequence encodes CASSLGGIHGTYNEQFF.

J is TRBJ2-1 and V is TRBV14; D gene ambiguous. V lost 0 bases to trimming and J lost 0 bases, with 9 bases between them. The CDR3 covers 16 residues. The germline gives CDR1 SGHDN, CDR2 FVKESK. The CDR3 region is CASSQDTSSSYNEQFF. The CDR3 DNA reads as TGTGCCAGCAGCCAAGACACCTCGAGCTCCTACAATGAGCAGTTCTTC.

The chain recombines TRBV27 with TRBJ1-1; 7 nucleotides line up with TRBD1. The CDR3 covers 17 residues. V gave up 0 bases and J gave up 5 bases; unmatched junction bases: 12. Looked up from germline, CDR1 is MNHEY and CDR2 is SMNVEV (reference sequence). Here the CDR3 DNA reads TGTGCCAGCAGTTTATCTCCAGGGGGGGCCACGGCGACTGAAGCTTTCTTT. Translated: CASSLSPGGATATEAFF.

For the CDR3, the DNA is TGTGCCAGCAGTTTCGGGGGCGGGTACGAGCAGTACTTC. This sequence encodes CASSFGGGYEQYF. The J gene is TRBJ2-7, the V gene TRBV27, with D tentatively TRBD1 or TRBD2 (6 bases each). V dropped 3 bases and J dropped 4 bases, with 10 bases sitting between them. Per germline, CDR1 MNHEY and CDR2 SMNVEV (reference sequence). This CDR3 comprises 13 residues.

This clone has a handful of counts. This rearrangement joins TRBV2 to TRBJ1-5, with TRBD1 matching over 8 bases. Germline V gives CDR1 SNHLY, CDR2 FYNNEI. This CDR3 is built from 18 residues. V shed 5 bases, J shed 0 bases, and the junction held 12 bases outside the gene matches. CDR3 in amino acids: CASSTWTGNTYSNQPQHF. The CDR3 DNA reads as TGTGCCAGCAGTACCTGGACAGGGAACACCTATAGCAATCAGCCCCAGCATTTT.

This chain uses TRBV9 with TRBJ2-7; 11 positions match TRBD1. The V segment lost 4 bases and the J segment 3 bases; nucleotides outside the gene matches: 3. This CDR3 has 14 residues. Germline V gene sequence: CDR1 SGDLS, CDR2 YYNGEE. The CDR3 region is CASSSGTGGYEQYF. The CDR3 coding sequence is TGTGCCAGCAGCTCCGGGACAGGGGGCTACGAGCAGTACTTC.

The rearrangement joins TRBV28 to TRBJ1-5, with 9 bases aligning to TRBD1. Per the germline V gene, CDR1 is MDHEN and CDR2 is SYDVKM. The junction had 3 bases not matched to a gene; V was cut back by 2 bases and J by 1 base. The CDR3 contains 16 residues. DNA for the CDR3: TGTGCCAGCAGTTTACGGGGACAGGGAAGCAATCAGCCCCAGCATTTT. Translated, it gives CASSLRGQGSNQPQHF.

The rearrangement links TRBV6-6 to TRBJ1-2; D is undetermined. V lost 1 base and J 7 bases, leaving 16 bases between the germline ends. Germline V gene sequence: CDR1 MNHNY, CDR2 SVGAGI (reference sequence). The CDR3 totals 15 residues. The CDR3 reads CASSYLVSGVAGYTF. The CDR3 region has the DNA TGTGCCAGCAGTTACTTGGTATCCGGGGTGGCTGGCTACACCTTC.

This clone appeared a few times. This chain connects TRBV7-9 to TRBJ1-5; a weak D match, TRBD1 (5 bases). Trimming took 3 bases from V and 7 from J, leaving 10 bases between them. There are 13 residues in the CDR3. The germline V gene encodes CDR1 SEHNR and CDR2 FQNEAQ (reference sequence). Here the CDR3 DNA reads TGTGCCAGCAGCTTTGGGGGGATGCAGCCCCAGCATTTT. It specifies CASSFGGMQPQHF.

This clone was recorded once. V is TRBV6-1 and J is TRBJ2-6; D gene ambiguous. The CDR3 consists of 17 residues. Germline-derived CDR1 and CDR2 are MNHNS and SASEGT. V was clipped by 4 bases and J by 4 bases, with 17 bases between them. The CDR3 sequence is CASSAPDGTRGANVLTF. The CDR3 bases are TGTGCCAGCAGTGCCCCGGACGGTACGAGGGGGGCCAACGTCCTGACTTTC.

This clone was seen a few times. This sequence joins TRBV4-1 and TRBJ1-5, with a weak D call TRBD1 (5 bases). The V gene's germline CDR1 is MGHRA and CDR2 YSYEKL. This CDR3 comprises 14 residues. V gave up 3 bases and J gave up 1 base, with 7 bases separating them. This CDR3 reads CASSHWGSNQPQHF. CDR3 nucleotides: TGCGCCAGCAGCCATTGGGGGAGCAATCAGCCCCAGCATTTT.

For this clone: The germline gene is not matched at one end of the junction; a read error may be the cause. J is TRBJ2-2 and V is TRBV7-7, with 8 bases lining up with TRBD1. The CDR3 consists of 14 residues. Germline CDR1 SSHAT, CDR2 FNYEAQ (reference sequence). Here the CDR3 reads CASSLGTGHGELFF. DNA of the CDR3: TGTGCTAGCAGCTTAGGGACAGGCCACGGGGAGCTGTTTTTT.